A selection of T cell receptor beta chains follows, all from one sample in a study of Graves' ophthalmopathy and Graves' hyperthyroidism. TCRdb independently ran MiXCR on the multiplex PCR reads; one entry per CDR3 protein. The sample carries 300,000 or so distinct CDR3 sequences, under 20% recorded once. Input material: peripheral blood. The receptors originated from an adult man with Graves' ophthalmopathy. The CDR3 runs from the conserved cysteine through the conserved F or W. D genes are given only for firm matches. Size tells how often a clone was seen (once, few, many) or the class of an expanded clone, and some rows leave it out.

clone_size: many; d_call: TRBD1; cdr3_length: 13; v_call: TRBV12-3/TRBV12-4; j_call: TRBJ1-6; cdr3_nt: TGTGCCAGCGGTGGGACAGGGCGATCACCCCTCCACTTT; cdr3_aa: CASGGTGRSPLHF
clone_size: many; d_call: TRBD1; cdr3_length: 15; v_call: TRBV27; j_call: TRBJ1-2; cdr3_nt: TGTGCCAGCAGTTTGGGGGGACAGGGCTATACGGGCTACACCTTC; cdr3_aa: CASSLGGQGYTGYTF
clone_size: NA; d_call: TRBD1; cdr3_length: 15; v_call: TRBV20-1; j_call: TRBJ2-7; cdr3_nt: TGCAGTGCTAGACCTAGGCGGGGACAGGGTGACGAGCAGTACTTC; cdr3_aa: CSARPRRGQGDEQYF
clone_size: many; d_call: TRBD1; cdr3_length: 14; v_call: TRBV2; j_call: TRBJ2-2; cdr3_nt: TGTGCCAGCAGACTTGACAGGGCGTCCGGGGAGCTGTTTTTT; cdr3_aa: CASRLDRASGELFF
clone_size: many; d_call: NA; cdr3_length: 12; v_call: TRBV29-1; j_call: TRBJ1-1; cdr3_nt: TGCAGCGTTGTGTTTTCAGGAACGGAAGCTTTCTTT; cdr3_aa: CSVVFSGTEAFF
clone_size: many; d_call: NA; cdr3_length: 14; v_call: TRBV7-9; j_call: TRBJ2-2; cdr3_nt: TGTGCCAGCAGCTTATCAGGTTGGACCGGGGAGCTGTTTTTT; cdr3_aa: CASSLSGWTGELFF
clone_size: many; d_call: NA; cdr3_length: 15; v_call: TRBV6-5; j_call: TRBJ2-7; cdr3_nt: TGTGCCAGCAGTTTGACCGGGGCGGTATCCTACGAGCAGTACTTC; cdr3_aa: CASSLTGAVSYEQYF
clone_size: many; d_call: NA; cdr3_length: 11; v_call: TRBV24-1; j_call: TRBJ2-2; cdr3_nt: TGTGCCACCAGAGACACCGGGGAGCTGTTTTTT; cdr3_aa: CATRDTGELFF
clone_size: NA; d_call: NA; cdr3_length: 11; v_call: TRBV12-3/TRBV12-4; j_call: TRBJ2-7; cdr3_nt: TGTGCCACCAGAGACTCCTACGAGCAGTACTTC; cdr3_aa: CATRDSYEQYF
clone_size: many; d_call: NA; cdr3_length: 15; v_call: TRBV7-2; j_call: TRBJ2-7; cdr3_nt: TGTGCCAGCAGCTATTCAGTGATGGCTGGTTACGAGCAGTACTTC; cdr3_aa: CASSYSVMAGYEQYF
clone_size: many; d_call: NA; cdr3_length: 14; v_call: TRBV6-5; j_call: TRBJ2-7; cdr3_nt: TGTGCCAGCAGTTACTCAAGTCACAACTACGAGCAGTACTTC; cdr3_aa: CASSYSSHNYEQYF
clone_size: few; d_call: NA; cdr3_length: 16; v_call: TRBV9; j_call: TRBJ2-5; cdr3_nt: TGTGCCAGCAGCGTAGCTTTGGTAACCAACCAAGAGACCCAGTACTTC; cdr3_aa: CASSVALVTNQETQYF
clone_size: many; d_call: TRBD1; cdr3_length: 17; v_call: TRBV30; j_call: TRBJ1-2; cdr3_nt: TGTGCCTGGAACGAACCGGGGGCAGGGGGCCGGGCCTATGGCTACACCTTC; cdr3_aa: CAWNEPGAGGRAYGYTF
clone_size: many; d_call: NA; cdr3_length: 12; v_call: TRBV18; j_call: TRBJ2-7; cdr3_nt: TGTGCCAGCTCACGGTCGGGCCACGAGCAGTACTTC; cdr3_aa: CASSRSGHEQYF
clone_size: NA; d_call: NA; cdr3_length: 12; v_call: TRBV7-2; j_call: TRBJ2-5; cdr3_nt: TGTGCCAGCAGACGTGACACAGAGACCCAGTACTTC; cdr3_aa: CASRRDTETQYF
clone_size: NA; d_call: NA; cdr3_length: 10; v_call: TRBV20-1; j_call: TRBJ1-2; cdr3_nt: TGCAGTGCCGGAGAAGTGGACTACACCTTC; cdr3_aa: CSAGEVDYTF
clone_size: many; d_call: NA; cdr3_length: 19; v_call: TRBV6-2/TRBV6-3; j_call: TRBJ1-2; cdr3_nt: TGTGCCAGCAGTTCCCTCAGGGATCATACGACACCACTCAACTATGGCTACACCTTC; cdr3_aa: CASSSLRDHTTPLNYGYTF
clone_size: many; d_call: NA; cdr3_length: 15; v_call: TRBV12-3/TRBV12-4; j_call: TRBJ2-1; cdr3_nt: TGTGCCAGCAGTTTAGCGGGAGTCGGATACAATGAGCAGTTCTTC; cdr3_aa: CASSLAGVGYNEQFF
clone_size: many; d_call: NA; cdr3_length: 14; v_call: TRBV30; j_call: TRBJ2-2; cdr3_nt: TGTGCCTGGAGTGTACGGAGGAACACCGGGGAGCTGTTTTTT; cdr3_aa: CAWSVRRNTGELFF
clone_size: many; d_call: NA; cdr3_length: 17; v_call: TRBV11-2; j_call: TRBJ2-2; cdr3_nt: TGTGCCAGCAATCCGAGACGTCGGGTAGTCTCCACCGGGGAGCTGTTTTTT; cdr3_aa: CASNPRRRVVSTGELFF
clone_size: many; d_call: NA; cdr3_length: 15; v_call: TRBV5-5; j_call: TRBJ1-6; cdr3_nt: TGTGCCAGCAGCTTGGGGCAGTCCTATAATTCACCCCTCCACTTT; cdr3_aa: CASSLGQSYNSPLHF
clone_size: many; d_call: NA; cdr3_length: 12; v_call: TRBV7-2; j_call: TRBJ1-1; cdr3_nt: TGTGCCAGCAGCTTCTCCAACACTGAAGCTTTCTTT; cdr3_aa: CASSFSNTEAFF
clone_size: many; d_call: TRBD2; cdr3_length: 15; v_call: TRBV7-2; j_call: TRBJ2-7; cdr3_nt: TGTGCCAGCAGTTGGACTAGCGGGAGTAGGAACGAGCAGTACTTC; cdr3_aa: CASSWTSGSRNEQYF
clone_size: many; d_call: NA; cdr3_length: 14; v_call: TRBV6-4; j_call: TRBJ1-2; cdr3_nt: TGTGCCAGCAGTCCTACCGACAGCCACTATGGCTACACCTTC; cdr3_aa: CASSPTDSHYGYTF
clone_size: many; d_call: TRBD2; cdr3_length: 16; v_call: TRBV7-8; j_call: TRBJ2-2; cdr3_nt: TGTGCCAGCAGCTTGGCGCTAGCGGCGAACACCGGGGAGCTGTTTTTT; cdr3_aa: CASSLALAANTGELFF
clone_size: many; d_call: NA; cdr3_length: 12; v_call: TRBV20-1; j_call: TRBJ2-7; cdr3_nt: TGCAGTGCTAGTCACGCCATATACGAGCAGTACTTC; cdr3_aa: CSASHAIYEQYF
clone_size: NA; d_call: NA; cdr3_length: 16; v_call: TRBV18; j_call: TRBJ2-6; cdr3_nt: TGTGCCAGCTCACCAGTTGGGGGCCCTGGGGCCAACGTCCTGACTTTC; cdr3_aa: CASSPVGGPGANVLTF